This TCR beta chain was found in a study of T cell changes during pregnancy in multiple sclerosis. Libraries were prepared by immunoSEQ multiplex PCR; TCRdb keeps only in-frame clonotypes and omits some of them. The table includes 60,000 to 75,000 clones, about 90% detected once. Trimming took 2 bases from V and 4 from J, leaving 9 bases between them. This CDR3 contains 14 residues. Germline CDR1 is SGHDN and CDR2 is FVKESK. This specimen consisted of peripheral blood, obtained after pregnancy. This TCR was recovered from a female donor with multiple sclerosis, enrolled in a pregnancy study. The gene calls are TRBV14 and TRBJ2-1; possible D gene TRBD2, 5 bases. This CDR3 is CASSQFEGYNEQFF. The CDR3 DNA follows: TGTGCCAGCAGCCAATTTGAGGGATACAATGAGCAGTTCTTC.